The 21 T cell receptor beta chains presented below share a single source sample, sequenced in a study of cytomegalovirus exposure and HLA in healthy donors. With 60 Vbeta and 13 Jbeta primers, the PCR was carried out. The table came from immunoSEQ multiplex PCR; TCRdb's copy has only in-frame clones and leaves some out. This sample yields fewer than 150,000 clones, of which around 81% are seen a single time; 6.8% belongs to the top ten. The sequenced sample consisted of PBMCs. These receptor sequences come from a man aged 40-55 years in good health and CMV-seropositive.

The chain employs TRBV28 and TRBJ1-3, with 7 bases identical to TRBD1. Germline V gives CDR1 MDHEN, CDR2 SYDVKM. V lost 5 bases, J lost 2 bases, and 9 bases stayed unmatched. This CDR3 is 16 amino acids long. For the CDR3, the DNA is TGTGCCAGCAGTCGGACAGGAGCTTTCGCTGGAAACACCATATATTTT. Amino acid sequence: CASSRTGAFAGNTIYF. Variable domain in full (rest from reference TRBV28 and TRBJ1-3): DVKVTQSSRYLVKRTGEKVFLECVQDMDHENMFWYRQDPGLGLRLIYFSYDVKMKEKGDIPEGYSVSREKKERFSLILESASTNQTSMYLCASSRTGAFAGNTIYFGEGSWLTVV.

The V and J genes are TRBV6-5 and TRBJ2-5; D is undetermined. The DNA end favors TRBJ2-7, so the J call may be wrong. The germline gives CDR1 MNHEY, CDR2 SVGAGI. The CDR3 has 15 residues. This CDR3 reads CASSTEPDNRYEQYF. The CDR3 DNA follows: TGTGCCAGCAGTACAGAACCCGATAACCGCTACGAGCAGTACTTC.

The V call is TRBV2, the J call TRBJ2-7, with 8 bases identical to TRBD2. The CDR3 spans 16 residues. Trimming took 6 bases from V and 6 from J; bases not matched to a gene: 16. The germline V gene has CDR1 SNHLY and CDR2 FYNNEI. Here the CDR3 reads CASRERELAAQGEQYF. CDR3 nucleotide sequence: TGTGCCAGCAGAGAAAGAGAACTAGCGGCGCAAGGCGAGCAGTACTTC.

V gene TRBV28 combines with J gene TRBJ1-5; the match to TRBD1 covers 9 bases. Germline lookup yields CDR1 MDHEN and CDR2 SYDVKM. With V trimmed by 6 bases and J by 4 bases, 10 bases remained unmatched. The CDR3 covers 16 residues. The chain's CDR3 is CASSPLGQGGNQPQHF. The CDR3 coding sequence is TGTGCCAGCAGCCCCTTGGGACAGGGAGGAAATCAGCCCCAGCATTTT.

V is TRBV30 and J is TRBJ2-3; 13 bases line up with TRBD2. CDR1 is GTSNPN and CDR2 is SVGIG in the germline V gene (reference sequence). This CDR3 is built from 16 residues. Trimming at V came to 2 bases and at J to 1 base, leaving 3 bases not matched to a gene. CDR3 in amino acids: CAWSPGLAGGTDTQYF. DNA for the CDR3: TGTGCCTGGAGTCCCGGACTAGCGGGGGGCACAGATACGCAGTATTTT.

The chain combines TRBV5-8 with TRBJ1-1; D uncertain. CDR1 and CDR2 (germline): SGHTS, YDEGEE. The CDR3 is made up of 12 amino acids. V lost 2 bases to trimming and J lost 4 bases, with 6 bases between them. CDR3 region: CASSFSVTEAFF. The CDR3 DNA sequence: TGTGCCAGCAGCTTTTCGGTCACTGAAGCTTTCTTT.

V usage is TRBV27 and J usage is TRBJ2-7; TRBD2 agrees at 13 bases. V was clipped by 4 bases and J by 0 bases; unmatched bases: 3. The CDR3 totals 16 residues. CDR1 and CDR2 (germline): MNHEY, SMNVEV (reference sequence). The CDR3 nucleotides are TGTGCCAGCAGTTACCGGACTAGCGGGAGCTCCTACGAGCAGTACTTC. Its translation: CASSYRTSGSSYEQYF.

CDR3 sequence: CASSLRLAGPTDTQYF. CDR3 nucleotides: TGTGCCAGCAGTTTAAGGCTAGCGGGGCCCACAGATACGCAGTATTTT. The chain employs TRBV27 and TRBJ2-3; TRBD2 matches 9 bases. The V segment lost 2 bases and the J segment 2 bases; nucleotides outside the gene matches: 5. CDR1 is MNHEY, CDR2 SMNVEV, per germline (reference sequence). The CDR3 totals 16 residues.

This chain uses TRBV5-1 with TRBJ1-4; D gene uncertain. The V gene lost 1 base and the J gene lost 5 bases, with 9 bases spanning the gap. CDR3 length: 14 amino acids. CDR1 SGHRS and CDR2 YFSETQ come from the germline V gene. As DNA, the CDR3 is TGCGCCAGCAGCTTGACGGGAGAAAATGAAAAACTGTTTTTT. It yields the protein CASSLTGENEKLFF.

The chain has TRBV28 and TRBJ1-2; D is uncertain. V was trimmed by 3 bases and J by 7 bases, leaving 15 bases between them. The CDR3 totals 14 residues. The germline V gene has CDR1 MDHEN and CDR2 SYDVKM. The CDR3 DNA is TGTGCCAGCAGTTTTCCGGGAGACCTCTTTGGCTACACCTTC. It translates to CASSFPGDLFGYTF.

This clone was detected only a few times. The chain links TRBV2 to TRBJ1-4; 7 nucleotides match TRBD1. After removal of 7 bases from V and 5 bases from J, the junction contained 10 bases not matched to a gene. This CDR3 has 15 amino acids. Germline lookup yields CDR1 SNHLY and CDR2 FYNNEI. The CDR3 DNA follows: TGTGCCAGCATGCCCATGACAGGGAGGAATGAAAAACTGTTTTTT. Translated, it gives CASMPMTGRNEKLFF.

This chain uses TRBV9 with TRBJ2-5; the D gene is possibly TRBD2 (5 bases). The CDR3 consists of 16 residues. Germline V gene sequence: CDR1 SGDLS, CDR2 YYNGEE. V was shortened by 4 bases and J by 5 bases, with 21 bases between the two germline ends. The CDR3 loop reads CASSPVARGSRETQYF. CDR3 nucleotides: TGTGCCAGCAGCCCCGTCGCACGGGGAAGCAGGGAGACCCAGTACTTC.

This CDR3 reads CASSATGRSTDTQYF. CDR3 nucleotides: TGTGCCAGCAGCGCGACAGGGCGGAGCACAGATACGCAGTATTTT. The rearrangement uses TRBV9 and TRBJ2-3, with 7 bases fitting TRBD1. The CDR3 consists of 15 residues. Germline V gene sequence: CDR1 SGDLS, CDR2 YYNGEE. V shed 3 bases and J 0 bases; nucleotides not matched to a gene: 4. Complete variable domain (other parts from reference TRBV9 and TRBJ2-3): DSGVTQTPKHLITATGQRVTLRCSPRSGDLSVYWYQQSLDQGLQFLIQYYNGEERAKGNILERFSAQQFPDLHSELNLSSLELGDSALYFCASSATGRSTDTQYFGPGTRLTVL.

This chain joins TRBV4-3 and TRBJ1-1, with D uncertain. The CDR3 is made up of 16 amino acids. The germline gives CDR1 LGHNA, CDR2 YSLEER. The V and J ends lost 0 bases and 0 bases respectively, with 11 bases between them. This chain's CDR3 is CASSQDGSGMNTEAFF. The CDR3 nucleotides are TGCGCCAGCAGCCAAGACGGGTCCGGGATGAACACTGAAGCTTTCTTT.

The chain uses TRBV5-1 and TRBJ2-2; 7 bases line up with TRBD1. V gave up 4 bases and J gave up 1 base; unmatched junction bases: 10. Per germline, CDR1 SGHRS and CDR2 YFSETQ. The CDR3 extends over 17 amino acids. The chain's CDR3 is CASSSGLGTVNTGELFF. The CDR3 bases are TGCGCCAGCAGCAGCGGACTCGGGACAGTGAACACCGGGGAGCTGTTTTTT.

DNA of the CDR3: TGTGCCAGCAGCCGACAGGGTTCGAATGAAAAACTGTTTTTT. The encoded protein is CASSRQGSNEKLFF. This rearrangement joins TRBV16 to TRBJ1-4; 7 bases align to TRBD1. CDR3 size: 14 residues. V lost 4 bases, J lost 5 bases, and 4 bases stayed unmatched. Germline lookup yields CDR1 KGHSY and CDR2 FQNENV.

V and J are TRBV29-1 and TRBJ2-2; D is undetermined. This CDR3 contains 14 residues. V lost 4 bases and J lost 0, with 9 bases in between. Germline V gives CDR1 SQVTM, CDR2 ANQGSEA. The CDR3 protein is CSVGLPANTGELFF. The CDR3, as DNA: TGCAGCGTTGGACTTCCCGCGAACACCGGGGAGCTGTTTTTT.

The rearrangement joins TRBV5-1 to TRBJ2-7; a possible D gene is TRBD2 (6 bases). Trimming took off 0 bases at V and 5 bases at J, with 18 bases between the two ends. Germline V lookup: CDR1 SGHRS, CDR2 YFSETQ. There are 16 residues in the CDR3. CDR3 coding DNA: TGCGCCAGCAGCTTGGAAGGCGGGGCTATAGGCCACGAGCAGTACTTC. This gives the protein CASSLEGGAIGHEQYF.

This chain links TRBV2 with TRBJ1-4, with 10 bases matching TRBD1. This CDR3 has 14 amino acids. Germline values: CDR1 SNHLY, CDR2 FYNNEI. With 4 bases clipped from V and 8 bases from J, the junction kept 4 bases outside the gene matches. The CDR3 DNA is TGTGCCAGCAGTGCTTGGACAGGGGGAGAAAAACTGTTTTTT. Translated: CASSAWTGGEKLFF. Drawing the rest from reference TRBV2 and TRBJ1-4, the complete variable domain is EPEVTQTPSHQVTQMGQEVILRCVPISNHLYFYWYRQILGQKVEFLVSFYNNEISEKSEIFDDQFSVERPDGSNFTLKIRSTKLEDSAMYFCASSAWTGGEKLFFGSGTQLSVL.

The chain joins TRBV2 to TRBJ2-3; D gene uncertain. Germline V CDR1 and CDR2: SNHLY, FYNNEI. CDR3 length equals 12 residues. Trimming shortened V by 7 bases and J by 2 bases, and 7 bases separated the two germline ends. The CDR3 is CASTGPTDTQYF. CDR3 DNA sequence: TGTGCCAGCACAGGCCCCACAGATACGCAGTATTTT.

This chain links TRBV6-4 with TRBJ2-1; 8 positions match TRBD2. Germline V gene sequence: CDR1 MRHNA, CDR2 SNTAGT. The CDR3 runs 15 residues. V shed 5 bases and J 4 bases; nucleotides not matched to a gene: 7. CDR3 residues: CASSRESGGYNEQFF. In DNA form, the CDR3 reads TGTGCCAGCAGTAGGGAGAGCGGGGGTTACAATGAGCAGTTCTTC.